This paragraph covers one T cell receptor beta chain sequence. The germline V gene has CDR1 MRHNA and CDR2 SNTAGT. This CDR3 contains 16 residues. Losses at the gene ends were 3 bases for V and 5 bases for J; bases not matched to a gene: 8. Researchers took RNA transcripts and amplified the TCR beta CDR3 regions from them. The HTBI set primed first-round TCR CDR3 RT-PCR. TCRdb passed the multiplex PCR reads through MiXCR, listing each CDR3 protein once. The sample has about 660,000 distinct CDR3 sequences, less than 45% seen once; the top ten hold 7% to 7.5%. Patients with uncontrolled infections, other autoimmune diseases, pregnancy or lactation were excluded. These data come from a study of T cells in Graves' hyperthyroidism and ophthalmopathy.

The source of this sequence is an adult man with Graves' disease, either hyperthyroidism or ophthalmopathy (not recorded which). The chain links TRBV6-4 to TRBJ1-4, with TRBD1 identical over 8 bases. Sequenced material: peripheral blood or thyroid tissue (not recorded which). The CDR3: CASSERVRGRNEKLFF. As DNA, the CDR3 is TGTGCCAGCAGTGAACGTGTCAGGGGGCGCAATGAAAAACTGTTTTTT.